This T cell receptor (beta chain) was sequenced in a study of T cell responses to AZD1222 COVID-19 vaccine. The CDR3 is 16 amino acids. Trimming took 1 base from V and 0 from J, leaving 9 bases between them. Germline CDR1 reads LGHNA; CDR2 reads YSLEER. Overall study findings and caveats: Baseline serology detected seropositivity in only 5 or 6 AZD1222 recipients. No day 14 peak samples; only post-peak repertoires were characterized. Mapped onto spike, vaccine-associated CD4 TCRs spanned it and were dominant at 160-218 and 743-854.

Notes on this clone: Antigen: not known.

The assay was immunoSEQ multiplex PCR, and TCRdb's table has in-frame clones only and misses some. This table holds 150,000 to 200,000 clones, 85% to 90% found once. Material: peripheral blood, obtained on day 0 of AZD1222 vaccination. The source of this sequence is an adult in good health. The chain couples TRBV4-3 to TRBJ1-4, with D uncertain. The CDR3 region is CASSQGHLTTNEKLFF. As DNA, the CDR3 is TGCGCCAGCAGCCAAGGACACCTAACAACTAATGAAAAACTGTTTTTT.